Listed below are T cell receptor beta chains from one sample, sequenced in a study of T-cell reconstitution after alpha-beta-depleted transplantation in children. TCRdb re-called the PCR reads with MiXCR, one entry per CDR3 protein. The data hold 27,000 or so distinct CDR3 sequences, with over 15% observed a single time. This material consisted of PBMCs, mostly from graft donor cells, taken 60 days after TCRalphabeta/CD19-depleted stem cell transplant. These receptors originate from a male patient aged 2 to 9 who had a stem cell transplant for acute lymphoblastic leukemia, so the T cells may come from the graft donor. The CDR3 runs from the conserved cysteine through the conserved F or W. D genes are given only for firm matches. Not every row has a clone size; where given, it reads once, few, many or a size class.

D,J,V,length,size,DNA,CDR3
-,TRBJ2-1,TRBV4-2,17,many,TGTGCCAGCAGCCAACCCCTGAGCCTGGGGGCCTACAATGAGCAGTTCTTC,CASSQPLSLGAYNEQFF
-,TRBJ2-1,TRBV5-1,15,few,TGCGCCAGCAGCTTGGAATGGGGGCCTTACAATGAGCAGTTCTTC,CASSLEWGPYNEQFF
-,TRBJ2-6,TRBV7-9,14,-,TGTGCCAGCAGCTTAGGTAGGGCTCCCAACGTCCTGACTTTC,CASSLGRAPNVLTF
-,TRBJ1-1,TRBV11-2,14,-,TGTGCCAGCAGCGACAGGAGTATGAACACTGAAGCTTTCTTT,CASSDRSMNTEAFF
-,TRBJ2-1,TRBV6-6,13,many,TGTGCCAGCAGTTACTTTGCCCGCAATGAGCAGTTCTTC,CASSYFARNEQFF
TRBD2,TRBJ2-2,TRBV4-2,15,few,TGTGCCAGCAGCCAAGATAGCGGGGTGCCCGGGGAGCTGTTTTTT,CASSQDSGVPGELFF
TRBD1,TRBJ1-3,TRBV12-3/TRBV12-4,15,many,TGTGCCAGCAGTTCATCGACAGGGGCTGGAAACACCATATATTTT,CASSSSTGAGNTIYF
-,TRBJ1-4,TRBV6-5,16,-,TGTGCCAGCAGCCTTCTTCCGGTGGAAACTAATGAAAAACTGTTTTTT,CASSLLPVETNEKLFF
TRBD2,TRBJ2-1,TRBV28,16,few,TGTGCCAGCAGTTTCTCGCGGGGGGTATCCTACAATGAGCAGTTCTTC,CASSFSRGVSYNEQFF
-,TRBJ2-3,TRBV14,15,-,TGTGCCAGCAGCCAAATCACGAGGGCCACAGATACGCAGTATTTT,CASSQITRATDTQYF
-,TRBJ2-1,TRBV5-1,16,-,TGCGCCAGCAGTTTGGCGGCGGACAGCCGCTACAATGAGCAGTTCTTC,CASSLAADSRYNEQFF
TRBD1,TRBJ1-5,TRBV12-3/TRBV12-4,13,many,TGTGCCAGCAGTTTAGACAGGGGGCAGCCCCAGCATTTT,CASSLDRGQPQHF
TRBD1,TRBJ1-5,TRBV7-2,13,-,TGTGCCAGCAGCTTAGAGGGGGCACAGCCCCAGCATTTT,CASSLEGAQPQHF
TRBD2,TRBJ2-2,TRBV28,15,-,TGTGCCAGCAGTTTTTCGGGACTAGCTGGCGGGGAGCTGTTTTTT,CASSFSGLAGGELFF
-,TRBJ2-2,TRBV6-1,16,-,TGTGCCAGCAGGGGATCGGGACGGATTAACACCGGGGAGCTGTTTTTT,CASRGSGRINTGELFF
-,TRBJ2-2,TRBV3-1,15,-,TGTGCCAGCAGCCAAGACAGGAGAATCACCGGGGAGCTGTTTTTT,CASSQDRRITGELFF
TRBD1,TRBJ2-7,TRBV7-8,14,many,TGTGCCAGCAGCTTTACAGGGGGAGTAAGCGAGCAGTACTTC,CASSFTGGVSEQYF
-,TRBJ2-3,TRBV20-1,15,many,TGCAGTGCCACCTTTCGGGCGGGGTACACAGATACGCAGTATTTT,CSATFRAGYTDTQYF
TRBD1,TRBJ1-4,TRBV12-3/TRBV12-4,15,many,TGTGCCAGCAGCTCCACCGGGACAGTTCCTGAAAAACTGTTTTTT,CASSSTGTVPEKLFF
-,TRBJ1-5,TRBV3-1,16,-,TGTGCCAGCAGCCAAGATAGATTGTCAGGGAATCAGCCCCAGCATTTT,CASSQDRLSGNQPQHF
TRBD1,TRBJ1-6,TRBV27,13,-,TGTGCCAGCAGTATAGGACAGGGGGCAGCCCTCCACTTT,CASSIGQGAALHF
TRBD1,TRBJ1-2,TRBV14,17,few,TGTGCCAGCAGCCAAGATTGGGACAGTCTTTTCGAGCGTGGCTACACCTTC,CASSQDWDSLFERGYTF
TRBD1,TRBJ1-1,TRBV5-1,15,-,TGCGCCAGCAGCCCCTGGGACAGGGTGAACACTGAAGCTTTCTTT,CASSPWDRVNTEAFF
-,TRBJ1-4,TRBV18,14,few,TGTGCCAGCTCACCAAATGGGGATGGTGAAAAACTGTTTTTT,CASSPNGDGEKLFF
-,TRBJ1-1,TRBV28,16,many,TGTGCCAGCAGTTTTCGAGGCTCTTGGCGGTTGTCTGAAGCTTTCTTT,CASSFRGSWRLSEAFF
-,TRBJ1-2,TRBV6-5,13,many,TGTGCCAGCAGTTACGGCGCTAGCTATGGCTACACCTTC,CASSYGASYGYTF
TRBD2,TRBJ2-2,TRBV5-8,15,-,TGTGCCAGCAGCTTGTCGGGGGGAAAGGCCGGGGAGCTGTTTTTT,CASSLSGGKAGELFF